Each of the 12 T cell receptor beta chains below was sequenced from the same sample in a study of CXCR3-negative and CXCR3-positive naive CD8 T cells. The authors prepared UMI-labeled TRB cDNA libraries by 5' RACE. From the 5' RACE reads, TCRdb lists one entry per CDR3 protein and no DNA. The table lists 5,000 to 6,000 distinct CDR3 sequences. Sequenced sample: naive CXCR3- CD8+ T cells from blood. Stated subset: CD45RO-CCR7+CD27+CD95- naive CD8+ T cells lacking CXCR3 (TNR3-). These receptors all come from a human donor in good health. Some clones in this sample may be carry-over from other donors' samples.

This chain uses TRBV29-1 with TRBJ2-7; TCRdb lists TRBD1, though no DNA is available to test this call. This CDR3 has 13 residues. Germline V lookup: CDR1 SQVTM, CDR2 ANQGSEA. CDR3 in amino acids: CSVEDQGRYEQYF.

The CDR3 loop reads CASRLGYNEQFF. The V gene is TRBV7-2, the J gene TRBJ2-1; absent DNA, TCRdb's TRBD2 call cannot be checked. CDR3 length equals 12 residues. Germline V gives CDR1 SGHTA, CDR2 FQGNSA.

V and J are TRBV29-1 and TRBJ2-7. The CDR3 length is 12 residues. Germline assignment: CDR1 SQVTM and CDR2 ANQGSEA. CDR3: CSGVDRTYEQYF.

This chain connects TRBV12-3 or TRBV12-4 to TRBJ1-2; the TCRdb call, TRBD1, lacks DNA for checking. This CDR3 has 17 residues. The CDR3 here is CASRGEFGRTEGFGYTF.

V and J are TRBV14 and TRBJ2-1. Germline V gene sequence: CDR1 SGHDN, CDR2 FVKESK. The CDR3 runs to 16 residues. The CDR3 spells CASSPYLSSSYNEQFF.

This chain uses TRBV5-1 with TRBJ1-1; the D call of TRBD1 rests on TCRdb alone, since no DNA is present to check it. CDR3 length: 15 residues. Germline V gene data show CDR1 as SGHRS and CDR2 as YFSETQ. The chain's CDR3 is CASSALQQGYTEAFF.

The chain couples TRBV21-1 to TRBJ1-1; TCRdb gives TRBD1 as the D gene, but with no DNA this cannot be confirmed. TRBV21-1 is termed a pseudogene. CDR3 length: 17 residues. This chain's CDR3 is CASSKHYTGTGGTEAFF.

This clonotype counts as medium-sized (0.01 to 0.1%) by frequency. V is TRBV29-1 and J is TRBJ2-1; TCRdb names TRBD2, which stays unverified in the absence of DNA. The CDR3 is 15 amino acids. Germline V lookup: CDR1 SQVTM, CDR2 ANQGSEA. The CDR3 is CSVDLAGGGYNEQFF.

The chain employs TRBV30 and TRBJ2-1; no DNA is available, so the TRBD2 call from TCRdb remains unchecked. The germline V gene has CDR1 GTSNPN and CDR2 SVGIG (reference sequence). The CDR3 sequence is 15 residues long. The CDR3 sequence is CAWSVAPLAANEQFF.

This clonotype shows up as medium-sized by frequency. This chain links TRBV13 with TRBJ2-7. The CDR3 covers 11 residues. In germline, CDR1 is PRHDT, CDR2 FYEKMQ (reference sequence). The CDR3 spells CASRGSYEQYF.

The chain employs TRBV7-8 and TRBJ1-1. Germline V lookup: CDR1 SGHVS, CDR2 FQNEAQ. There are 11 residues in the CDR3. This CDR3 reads CASSLGGEAFF.

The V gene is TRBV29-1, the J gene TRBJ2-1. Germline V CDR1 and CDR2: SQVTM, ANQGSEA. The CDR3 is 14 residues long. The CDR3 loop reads CSVPQPANYNEQFF.